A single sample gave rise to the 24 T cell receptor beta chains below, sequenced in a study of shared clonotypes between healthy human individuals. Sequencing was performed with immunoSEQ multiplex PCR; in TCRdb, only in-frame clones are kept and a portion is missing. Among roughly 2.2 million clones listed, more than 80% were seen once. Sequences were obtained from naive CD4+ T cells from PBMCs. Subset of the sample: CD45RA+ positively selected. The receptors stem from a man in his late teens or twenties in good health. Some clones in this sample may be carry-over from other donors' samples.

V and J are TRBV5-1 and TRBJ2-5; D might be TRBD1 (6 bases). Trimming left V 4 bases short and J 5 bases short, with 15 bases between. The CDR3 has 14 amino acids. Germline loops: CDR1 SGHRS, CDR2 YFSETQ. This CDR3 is CASSIPGVGETQYF. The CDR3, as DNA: TGCGCCAGCAGCATCCCAGGGGTCGGGGAGACCCAGTACTTC.

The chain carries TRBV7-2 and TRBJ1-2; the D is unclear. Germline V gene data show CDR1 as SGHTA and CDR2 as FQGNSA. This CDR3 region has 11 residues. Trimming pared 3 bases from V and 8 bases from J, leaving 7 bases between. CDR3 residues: CASSFSEGYTF. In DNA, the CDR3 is TGTGCCAGCAGCTTCTCGGAGGGCTACACCTTC.

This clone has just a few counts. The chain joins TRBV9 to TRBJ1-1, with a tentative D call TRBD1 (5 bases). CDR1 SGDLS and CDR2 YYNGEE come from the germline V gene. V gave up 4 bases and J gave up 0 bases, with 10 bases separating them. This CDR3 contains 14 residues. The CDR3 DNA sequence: TGTGCCAGCAGCCTTGACAGTCTGAACACTGAAGCTTTCTTT. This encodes CASSLDSLNTEAFF.

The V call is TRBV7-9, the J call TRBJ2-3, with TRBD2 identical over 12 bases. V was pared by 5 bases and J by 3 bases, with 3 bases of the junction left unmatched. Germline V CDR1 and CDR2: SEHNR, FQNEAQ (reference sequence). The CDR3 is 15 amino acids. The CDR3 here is CASSTSGRWTDTQYF. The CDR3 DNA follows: TGTGCCAGCAGCACTAGCGGGAGGTGGACAGATACGCAGTATTTT.

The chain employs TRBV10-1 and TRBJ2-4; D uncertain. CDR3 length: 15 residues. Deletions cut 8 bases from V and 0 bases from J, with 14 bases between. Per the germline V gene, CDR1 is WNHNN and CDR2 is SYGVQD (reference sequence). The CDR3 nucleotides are TGCGCCAGCGGACCAGGTGGAATAGCCAAAAACATTCAGTACTTC. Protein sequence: CASGPGGIAKNIQYF.

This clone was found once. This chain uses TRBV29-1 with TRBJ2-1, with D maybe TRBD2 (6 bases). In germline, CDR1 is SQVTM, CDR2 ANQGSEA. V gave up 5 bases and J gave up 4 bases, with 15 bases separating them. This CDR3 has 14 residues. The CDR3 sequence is CSVPGGLGYNEQFF. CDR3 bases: TGCAGCGTTCCCGGGGGATTAGGTTACAATGAGCAGTTCTTC.

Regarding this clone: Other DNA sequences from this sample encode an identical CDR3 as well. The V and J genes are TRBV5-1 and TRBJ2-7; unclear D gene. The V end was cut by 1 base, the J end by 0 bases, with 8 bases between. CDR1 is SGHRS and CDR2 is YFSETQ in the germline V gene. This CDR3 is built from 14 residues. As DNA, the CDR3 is TGCGCCAGCAGCTTGTCCCCGAGCTCCTACGAGCAGTACTTC. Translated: CASSLSPSSYEQYF.

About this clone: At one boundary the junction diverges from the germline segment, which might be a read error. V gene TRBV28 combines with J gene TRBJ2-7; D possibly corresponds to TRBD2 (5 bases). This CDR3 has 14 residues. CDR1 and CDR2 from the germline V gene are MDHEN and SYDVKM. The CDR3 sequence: CASSLAGSGRNNDF. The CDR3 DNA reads TGTGCCAGCAGTTTGGCGGGTTCCGGCCGAAACAACGACTTC.

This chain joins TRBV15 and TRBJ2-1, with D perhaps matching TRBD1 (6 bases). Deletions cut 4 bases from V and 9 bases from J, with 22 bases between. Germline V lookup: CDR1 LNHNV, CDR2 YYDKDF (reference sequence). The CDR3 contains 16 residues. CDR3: CATSKGLTQGSSEQFF. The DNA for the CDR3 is TGTGCCACCAGCAAGGGATTGACGCAGGGGTCGAGTGAGCAGTTCTTC.

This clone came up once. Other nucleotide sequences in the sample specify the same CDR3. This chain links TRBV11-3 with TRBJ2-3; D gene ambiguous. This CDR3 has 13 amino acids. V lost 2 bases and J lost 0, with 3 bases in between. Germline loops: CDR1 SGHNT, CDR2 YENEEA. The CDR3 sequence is CASSLSSTDTQYF. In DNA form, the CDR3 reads TGTGCCAGCAGCTTATCCAGCACAGATACGCAGTATTTT. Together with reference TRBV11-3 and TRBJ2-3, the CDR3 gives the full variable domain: EAGVVQSPRYKIIEKKQPVAFWCNPISGHNTLYWYLQNLGQGPELLIRYENEEAVDDSQLPKDRFSAERLKGVDSTLKIQPAELGDSAVYLCASSLSSTDTQYFGPGTRLTVL.

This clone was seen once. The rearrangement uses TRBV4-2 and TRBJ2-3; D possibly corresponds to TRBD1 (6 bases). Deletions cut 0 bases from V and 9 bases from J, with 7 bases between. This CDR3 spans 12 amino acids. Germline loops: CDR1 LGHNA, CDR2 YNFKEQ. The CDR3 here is CASSQDQGTQYF. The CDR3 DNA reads TGTGCCAGCAGCCAAGATCAGGGGACGCAGTATTTT.

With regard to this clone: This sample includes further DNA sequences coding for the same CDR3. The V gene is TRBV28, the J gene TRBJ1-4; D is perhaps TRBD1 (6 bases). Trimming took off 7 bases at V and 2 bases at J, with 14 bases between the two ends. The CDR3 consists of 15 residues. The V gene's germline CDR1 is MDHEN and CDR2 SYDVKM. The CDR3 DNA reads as TGTGCCAGCACAACCACGGGGGCTACTAATGAAAAACTGTTTTTT. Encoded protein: CASTTTGATNEKLFF.

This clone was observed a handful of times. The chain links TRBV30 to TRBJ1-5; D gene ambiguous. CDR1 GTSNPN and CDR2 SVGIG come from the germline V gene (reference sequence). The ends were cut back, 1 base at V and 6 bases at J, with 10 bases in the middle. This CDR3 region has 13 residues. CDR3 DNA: TGTGCCTGGAGTGCCCACCAAGGTCAGCCCCAGCATTTT. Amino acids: CAWSAHQGQPQHF.

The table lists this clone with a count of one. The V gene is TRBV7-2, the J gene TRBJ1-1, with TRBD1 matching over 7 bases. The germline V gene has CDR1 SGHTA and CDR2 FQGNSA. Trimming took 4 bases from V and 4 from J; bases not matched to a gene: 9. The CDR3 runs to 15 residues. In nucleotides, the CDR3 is TGTGCCAGCAGCTCACGCCCCAGGGGGGTCACTGAAGCTTTCTTT. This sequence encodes CASSSRPRGVTEAFF.

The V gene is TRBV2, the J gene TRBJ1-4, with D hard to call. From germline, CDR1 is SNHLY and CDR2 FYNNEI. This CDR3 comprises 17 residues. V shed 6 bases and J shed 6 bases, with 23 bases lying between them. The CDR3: CASRPTLGPSGDEKLFF. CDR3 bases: TGTGCCAGCAGACCTACCCTTGGGCCATCTGGGGATGAAAAACTGTTTTTT.

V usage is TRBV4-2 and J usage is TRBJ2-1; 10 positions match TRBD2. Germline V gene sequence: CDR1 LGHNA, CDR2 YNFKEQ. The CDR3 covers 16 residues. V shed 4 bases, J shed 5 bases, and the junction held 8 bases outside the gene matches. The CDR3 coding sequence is TGTGCCAGCAGCCGCTACGGGACTAGCGTTAACAATGAGCAGTTCTTC. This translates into CASSRYGTSVNNEQFF.

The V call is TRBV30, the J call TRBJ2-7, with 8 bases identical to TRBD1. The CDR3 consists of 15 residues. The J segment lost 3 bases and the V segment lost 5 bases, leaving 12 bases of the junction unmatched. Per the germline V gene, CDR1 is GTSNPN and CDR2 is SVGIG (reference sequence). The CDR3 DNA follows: TGTGCCTGGTCCCCTCCCCCCGGGACAGGCTACGAGCAGTACTTC. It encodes CAWSPPPGTGYEQYF.

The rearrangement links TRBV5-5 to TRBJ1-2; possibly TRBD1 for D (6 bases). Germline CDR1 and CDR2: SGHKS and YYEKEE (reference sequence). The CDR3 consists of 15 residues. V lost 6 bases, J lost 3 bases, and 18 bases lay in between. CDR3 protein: CASNLLGGLDYGYTF. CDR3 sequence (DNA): TGTGCCAGCAATCTTTTGGGGGGGCTAGACTATGGCTACACCTTC.

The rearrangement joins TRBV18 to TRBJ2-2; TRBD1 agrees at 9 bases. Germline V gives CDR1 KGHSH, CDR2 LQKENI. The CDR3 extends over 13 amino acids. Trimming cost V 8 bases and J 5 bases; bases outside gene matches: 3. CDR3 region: CASHRGRTGELFF. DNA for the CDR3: TGTGCCAGCCACAGGGGGCGTACCGGGGAGCTGTTTTTT.

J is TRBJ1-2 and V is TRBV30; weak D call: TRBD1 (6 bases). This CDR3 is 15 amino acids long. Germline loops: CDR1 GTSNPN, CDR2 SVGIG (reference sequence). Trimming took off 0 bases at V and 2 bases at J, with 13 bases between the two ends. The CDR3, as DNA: TGTGCCTGGAGTGTCCCGCTCACAGGGAACTATGGCTACACCTTC. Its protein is CAWSVPLTGNYGYTF.

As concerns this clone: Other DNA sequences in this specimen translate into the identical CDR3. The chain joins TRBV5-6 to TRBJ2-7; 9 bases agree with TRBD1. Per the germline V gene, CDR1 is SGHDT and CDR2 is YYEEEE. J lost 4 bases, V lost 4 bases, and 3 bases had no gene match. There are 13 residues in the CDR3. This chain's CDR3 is CASSLTGGYEQYF. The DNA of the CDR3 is TGTGCCAGCAGCCTGACAGGGGGGTACGAGCAGTACTTC.

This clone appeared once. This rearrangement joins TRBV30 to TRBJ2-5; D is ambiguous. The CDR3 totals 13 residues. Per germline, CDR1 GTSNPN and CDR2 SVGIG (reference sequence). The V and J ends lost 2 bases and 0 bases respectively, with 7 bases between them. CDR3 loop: CAWSSGYQETQYF. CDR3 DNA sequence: TGTGCCTGGAGTTCCGGGTACCAAGAGACCCAGTACTTC.

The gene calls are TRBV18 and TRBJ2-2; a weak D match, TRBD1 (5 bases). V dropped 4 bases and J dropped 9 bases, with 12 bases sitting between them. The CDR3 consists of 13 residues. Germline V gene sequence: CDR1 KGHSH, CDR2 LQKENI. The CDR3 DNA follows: TGTGCCAGCTCACTGGACACTACAAGGGAGCTGTTTTTT. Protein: CASSLDTTRELFF.

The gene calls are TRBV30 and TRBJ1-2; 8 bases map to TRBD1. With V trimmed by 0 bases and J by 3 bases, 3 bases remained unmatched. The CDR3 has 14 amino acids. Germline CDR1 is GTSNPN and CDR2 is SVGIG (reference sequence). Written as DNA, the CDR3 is TGTGCCTGGAGTGTCGGACAGGGATACTATGGCTACACCTTC. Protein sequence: CAWSVGQGYYGYTF.